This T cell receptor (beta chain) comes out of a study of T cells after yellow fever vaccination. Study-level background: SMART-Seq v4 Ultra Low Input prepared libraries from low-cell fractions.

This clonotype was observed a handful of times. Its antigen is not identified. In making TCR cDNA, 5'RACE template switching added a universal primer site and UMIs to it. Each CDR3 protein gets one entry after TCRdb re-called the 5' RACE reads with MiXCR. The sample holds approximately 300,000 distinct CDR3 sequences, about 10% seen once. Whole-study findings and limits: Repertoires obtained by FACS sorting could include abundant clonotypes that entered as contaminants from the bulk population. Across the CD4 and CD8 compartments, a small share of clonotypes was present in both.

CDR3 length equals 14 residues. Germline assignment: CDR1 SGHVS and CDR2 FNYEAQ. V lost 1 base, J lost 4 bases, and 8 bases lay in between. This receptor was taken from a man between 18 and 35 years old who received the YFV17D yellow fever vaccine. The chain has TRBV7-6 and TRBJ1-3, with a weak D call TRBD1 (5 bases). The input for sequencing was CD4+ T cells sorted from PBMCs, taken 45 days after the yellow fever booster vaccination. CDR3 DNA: TGTGCCAGCAGCTTAGGGGGCGCCGGAAACACCATATATTTT. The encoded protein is CASSLGGAGNTIYF. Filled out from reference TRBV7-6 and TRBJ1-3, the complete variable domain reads GAGVSQSPRYKVTKRGQDVALRCDPISGHVSLYWYRQALGQGPEFLTYFNYEAQQDKSGLPNDRFSAERPEGSISTLTIQRTEQRDSAMYRCASSLGGAGNTIYFGEGSWLTVV.